The clone carrying this T cell receptor beta chain came up a few times. The antigen remains undetermined. It was 5'RACE with constant-segment primers that produced the TCR alpha and TCR beta cDNA libraries, which carried sample barcodes and UMIs. TCRdb itself ran the 5' RACE reads through MiXCR, one entry per CDR3 protein. Of 550,000 to 600,000 distinct CDR3 sequences detected, about 22% appear once; the ten largest clones hold around 7.7%. The entry originates in a study of T-cell memory formation after mild COVID-19. Whole-study results and caveats: Clones that contracted from day 15 to 85 were balanced CD4/CD8, while later expanders leaned CD4+. Contracting CD8+ clones were enriched in EMRA, CD4+ mainly in CM and EM. That cross-reactive memory joined was suggested by some responding clones appearing in pre-infection memory.

This TCR came from an adult woman who had mild COVID-19 (a few samples of this study predate the infection). Cell type and time point are not known. Sequencing was carried out using PBMCs or a T cell subset sorted from them (not recorded which).

CDR3 DNA: TGTGCCAGCAGCGAGGGACTAGCGGGAGTGAGGACAGATACGCAGTATTTT. This sequence encodes CASSEGLAGVRTDTQYF. The rearrangement joins TRBV7-2 to TRBJ2-3; 14 bases match TRBD2. CDR1 SGHTA and CDR2 FQGNSA come from the germline V gene. The J segment lost 3 bases and the V segment lost 5 bases, leaving 7 bases of the junction unmatched. This CDR3 region has 17 residues.